The 29 T cell receptor beta chains below were found in one sample sequenced in a study of a mutant IDH1 vaccine in newly diagnosed glioma. This sample's time point: week 23, last vaccination. Vaccine doses each comprised 300 ug of mutant IDH1 20-mer peptide, with topical imiquimod. What these receptors recognize is not known. Clones were read by immunoSEQ multiplex PCR, and TCRdb kept only the in-frame ones, dropping some. This table holds around 55,000 clones, roughly 80% found once. The sequenced sample was PBMCs, obtained from a glioma patient whose treatment included an IDH1 peptide vaccine. The receptors shown here come from a man aged 35 to 55 with glioma.

This chain connects TRBV21-1 to TRBJ1-5; the table gives TRBD1 as D, unverified against the DNA. TRBV21-1 represents a pseudogene. The CDR3 spans 16 residues. The CDR3 loop reads CASSKRTGLGNQPQHF. The CDR3 DNA reads as TGTGCCAGCAGCAAGAGGACAGGGCTAGGCAATCAGCCCCAGCATTTT.

The chain joins TRBV6-1 to TRBJ1-2; possibly TRBD1 for D (5 bases). This CDR3 has 16 amino acids. Trimming left V 2 bases short and J 7 bases short, with 20 bases between. Looked up from germline, CDR1 is MNHNS and CDR2 is SASEGT. The CDR3 loop reads CASSEWRGDPRGGYTF. In DNA form, the CDR3 reads TGTGCCAGCAGTGAATGGCGTGGGGACCCAAGGGGTGGCTACACCTTC.

The DNA for the CDR3 is TGTGCCTGGAGTACAACCGGCTACGAGCAGTACTTC. It codes for CAWSTTGYEQYF. The gene calls are TRBV30 and TRBJ2-7, with D uncertain. Trimming cost V 2 bases and J 3 bases, with 8 bases left between them. The CDR3 covers 12 residues. Germline V CDR1 and CDR2: GTSNPN, SVGIG (reference sequence).

The chain combines TRBV6-4 with TRBJ2-1; D tentatively fits TRBD1 or TRBD2 (5 bases each). The V gene's germline CDR1 is MRHNA and CDR2 SNTAGT. The length of the CDR3 is 13 residues. The V gene lost 8 bases and the J gene lost 6 bases, with 14 bases spanning the gap. The CDR3 here is CASLGTLPNEQFF. The DNA of the CDR3 is TGTGCCAGCCTTGGGACGCTTCCCAATGAGCAGTTCTTC.

The chain is built from TRBV19 and TRBJ1-4; the D gene is possibly TRBD1 (5 bases). Germline V lookup: CDR1 LNHDA, CDR2 SQIVND (reference sequence). The CDR3 is 14 residues long. Trimming shortened V by 3 bases and J by 5 bases, and 10 bases separated the two germline ends. CDR3 DNA sequence: TGTGCCAGTAGTATCGGGGGGGTGAATGAAAAACTGTTTTTT. It specifies CASSIGGVNEKLFF.

This clone was recorded only once. CDR3 nucleotides: TGTGCCAGCAGTGGGGCCCCAGCGGGGGTGAACACCGGGGAGCTGTTTTTT. Translating gives CASSGAPAGVNTGELFF. The chain carries TRBV6-1 and TRBJ2-2; 8 bases line up with TRBD2. CDR1 and CDR2 from the germline V gene are MNHNS and SASEGT. CDR3 length equals 17 residues. Losses at the gene ends were 4 bases for V and 1 base for J; bases not matched to a gene: 8.

The CDR3 is CASSLRDRNTGELFF. DNA for the CDR3: TGTGCCAGCAGCTTAAGGGACAGGAACACCGGGGAGCTGTTTTTT. V gene TRBV5-4 combines with J gene TRBJ2-2; the match to TRBD1 covers 7 bases. The V gene's germline CDR1 is SGHNT and CDR2 YYREEE (reference sequence). The CDR3 covers 15 residues. The junction had 2 bases not matched to a gene; V was cut back by 2 bases and J by 1 base. Complete variable domain (other parts from reference TRBV5-4 and TRBJ2-2): ETGVTQSPTHLIKTRGQQVTLRCSSQSGHNTVSWYQQALGQGPQFIFQYYREEENGRGNFPPRFSGLQFPNYSSELNVNALELDDSALYLCASSLRDRNTGELFFGEGSRLTVL.

This clone has only one observation. The chain couples TRBV6-1 to TRBJ2-3; D call uncertain. Germline CDR1 is MNHNS and CDR2 is SASEGT. V gave up 3 bases and J gave up 7 bases, with 17 bases separating them. This CDR3 spans 15 amino acids. CDR3 coding DNA: TGTGCCAGCAGTGACCCGGAGTCGCGTCGAAATACGCAGTATTTT. This gives the protein CASSDPESRRNTQYF.

V usage is TRBV19 and J usage is TRBJ1-5, with D hard to call. The CDR3 length is 9 residues. Between the trimmed V and J ends, which lost 8 bases and 7 bases, there was a span of 3 bases. Germline lookup yields CDR1 LNHDA and CDR2 SQIVND (reference sequence). DNA for the CDR3: TGTGCCAGTGGGCAGCCCCAGCATTTT. Amino acids: CASGQPQHF.

Here the CDR3 reads CASSLAKGEKLFF. The CDR3 DNA reads as TGCGCCAGCAGCTTGGCCAAAGGAGAAAAACTGTTTTTT. The J gene is TRBJ1-4, the V gene TRBV5-1; D unclear. Germline-derived CDR1 and CDR2 are SGHRS and YFSETQ. The CDR3 is 13 residues long. The V and J ends lost 0 bases and 8 bases respectively, with 8 bases between them.

The chain combines TRBV5-5 with TRBJ1-4; 7 nucleotides align to TRBD1. The J segment lost 7 bases and the V segment lost 5 bases, leaving 20 bases of the junction unmatched. Germline CDR1 and CDR2: SGHKS and YYEKEE (reference sequence). The CDR3 loop spans 18 amino acids. CDR3 DNA sequence: TGTGCCAGCAGTCGGGGGGTGTGGCAGGGACAGTACACTGAAAAACTGTTTTTT. Amino acid sequence: CASSRGVWQGQYTEKLFF.

CDR3 sequence (DNA): TGTGCCAGCAGTGCTGGATTGTACCAAGAGACCCAGTACTTC. Translation: CASSAGLYQETQYF. The chain carries TRBV6-1 and TRBJ2-5; D unresolved. Trimming shortened V by 4 bases and J by 0 bases, and 9 bases separated the two germline ends. This CDR3 contains 14 residues. The germline V gene encodes CDR1 MNHNS and CDR2 SASEGT.

The genes are TRBV20-1 and TRBJ2-5; D remains ambiguous. The CDR3 runs to 10 residues. The germline CDR1 and CDR2 sequences are DFQATT and SNEGSKA (reference sequence). V was trimmed by 6 bases and J by 2 bases, leaving 4 bases between them. The CDR3: CSATQETQYF. CDR3 coding DNA: TGCAGTGCCACTCAAGAGACCCAGTACTTC.

V usage is TRBV7-2 and J usage is TRBJ1-2, with D tentatively TRBD1 (6 bases). Germline V lookup: CDR1 SGHTA, CDR2 FQGNSA. The CDR3 runs 14 residues. V lost 2 bases to trimming and J lost 3 bases, with 10 bases between them. The CDR3 bases are TGTGCCAGCAGCTTACGACAGGACTACTATGGCTACACCTTC. Translated, it gives CASSLRQDYYGYTF.

The J gene is TRBJ2-1, the V gene TRBV30; D is perhaps TRBD1 (5 bases). Germline V gives CDR1 GTSNPN, CDR2 SVGIG (reference sequence). Trimming removed 3 bases at V and 2 bases at J, with 14 bases between. The CDR3 is 15 amino acids. The CDR3 DNA is TGTGCCTGGAGCGGTCGGCAGGGTCCCTACAATGAGCAGTTCTTC. Translating it yields CAWSGRQGPYNEQFF.

The chain links TRBV6-5 to TRBJ1-2; possibly TRBD1 for D (5 bases). Trimming took off 5 bases at V and 3 bases at J, with 10 bases between the two ends. CDR1 and CDR2 from the germline V gene are MNHEY and SVGAGI. The CDR3 has 13 amino acids. CDR3: CASSMTEHYGYTF. The CDR3 coding sequence is TGTGCCAGCAGTATGACAGAACACTATGGCTACACCTTC.

The chain has TRBV11-2 and TRBJ2-3, with 9 bases matching TRBD2. The CDR3 sequence is 16 residues long. Germline lookup yields CDR1 SGHAT and CDR2 FQNNGV. The V gene end was trimmed by 1 base and the J gene end by 2 bases; junction bases not matched to a gene: 4. CDR3 in amino acids: CASSLGAGGSTDTQYF. The CDR3 DNA follows: TGTGCCAGCAGCTTAGGGGCGGGGGGGTCCACAGATACGCAGTATTTT.

The table lists this clone with a few counts. The J gene is TRBJ1-1, the V gene TRBV7-9; TRBD1 matches at 12 bases. The CDR3 sequence is 15 residues long. Germline assignment: CDR1 SEHNR and CDR2 FQNEAQ (reference sequence). J lost 10 bases, V lost 0 bases, and 6 bases had no gene match. In DNA, the CDR3 is TGTGCCAGCAGCTTAGCGGGACAGGGGGCCCCTGTAGCTTTCTTT. Translated, it gives CASSLAGQGAPVAFF.

In this sample, this clone turned up once. The chain recombines TRBV5-1 with TRBJ1-2; TRBD1 might be the D (5 bases). Germline-derived CDR1 and CDR2 are SGHRS and YFSETQ. The CDR3 runs to 15 residues. V lost 4 bases and J lost 2, with 15 bases in between. Here the CDR3 DNA reads TGCGCCAGCAGCATCCAAGTGGGGGACAACTATGGCTACACCTTC. It is translated as CASSIQVGDNYGYTF.

This chain connects TRBV6-5 to TRBJ2-2; TRBD1 matches at 8 bases. V was pared by 11 bases and J by 1 base, with 6 bases of the junction left unmatched. Germline loops: CDR1 MNHEY, CDR2 SVGAGI. The CDR3 totals 14 residues. In DNA, the CDR3 is TGTGCCTCGACACAGGGGGTGAACACCGGGGAGCTGTTTTTT. It codes for CASTQGVNTGELFF.

The chain uses TRBV10-3 and TRBJ2-7, with TRBD1 as a possible D gene (7 bases). This CDR3 is 13 amino acids long. With 11 bases removed from V and 3 bases from J, the gap between germline ends came to 17 bases. Germline V gene data show CDR1 as ENHRY and CDR2 as SYGVKD. The CDR3 DNA reads TGTGCCTCGGGGCAGGGGGGATACTACGAGCAGTACTTC. It codes for CASGQGGYYEQYF.

The rearrangement uses TRBV19 and TRBJ1-2; TRBD1 matches at 9 bases. The ends lost 8 bases at V and 9 bases at J; junction bases unmatched: 10. In germline, CDR1 is LNHDA, CDR2 SQIVND (reference sequence). This CDR3 comprises 13 residues. CDR3 nucleotide sequence: TGTGCCAGTTTCAACAGGGGGCTTTCCCGCTACACCTTC. Translated: CASFNRGLSRYTF.

The chain links TRBV29-1 to TRBJ2-1; 7 bases map to TRBD1. Germline lookup yields CDR1 SQVTM and CDR2 ANQGSEA. V lost 7 bases to trimming and J lost 4 bases; unmatched junction nucleotides: 10. CDR3 length equals 14 residues. The CDR3: CSGYLDRKYNEQFF. The DNA of the CDR3 is TGCAGCGGATACTTGGACAGGAAGTACAATGAGCAGTTCTTC.

V usage is TRBV6-5 and J usage is TRBJ1-5; D is possibly TRBD1 (6 bases). Germline V CDR1 and CDR2: MNHEY, SVGAGI. V was trimmed by 2 bases and J by 2 bases, leaving 10 bases between them. The CDR3 spans 15 residues. For the CDR3, the DNA is TGTGCCAGCAGTTACGCAGGGGACGGCAATCAGCCCCAGCATTTT. Its protein product is CASSYAGDGNQPQHF.

The chain is built from TRBV10-2 and TRBJ2-2, with TRBD1 identical over 9 bases. Unmatched junction bases numbered 8, after V lost 6 bases and J lost 3 bases. The CDR3 covers 16 residues. Germline V CDR1 and CDR2: WSHSY, SAAADI. The CDR3 DNA sequence: TGCGCCAGCAGCTACCCGACAGGGGGTGACACCGGGGAGCTGTTTTTT. Translated, it gives CASSYPTGGDTGELFF.

This clone was detected only once. The chain is built from TRBV5-4 and TRBJ2-2; 7 bases line up with TRBD2. This CDR3 region has 16 residues. The germline gives CDR1 SGHNT, CDR2 YYREEE (reference sequence). V lost 4 bases and J lost 8; bases outside the gene matches: 14. Written as DNA, the CDR3 is TGTGCCAGCAGCGCCGGAAGGGCAGGGAGGGTGGGGGAGCTGTTTTTT. Its protein is CASSAGRAGRVGELFF.

J is TRBJ1-4 and V is TRBV6-6; TRBD1 aligns across 7 bases. Germline-derived CDR1 and CDR2 are MNHNY and SVGAGI (reference sequence). The CDR3 runs 14 residues. V lost 7 bases and J lost 5; bases outside the gene matches: 7. The CDR3 sequence: CASTRQGGNEKLFF. CDR3 DNA sequence: TGTGCCAGCACCCGACAGGGAGGGAATGAAAAACTGTTTTTT.

The chain has TRBV7-9 and TRBJ1-2; TRBD1 aligns across 10 bases. The CDR3 consists of 13 residues. CDR1 and CDR2 from the germline V gene are SEHNR and FQNEAQ (reference sequence). J was trimmed by 3 bases and V by 8 bases; bases with no gene match: 3. CDR3 in amino acids: CASQTGGDYGYTF. CDR3 DNA sequence: TGTGCCAGCCAGACAGGGGGCGACTATGGCTACACCTTC.

The chain joins TRBV9 to TRBJ2-3, with D unclear. Looked up from germline, CDR1 is SGDLS and CDR2 is YYNGEE. V dropped 7 bases and J dropped 3 bases, with 12 bases sitting between them. This CDR3 spans 13 amino acids. Here the CDR3 reads CASSPPSTDTQYF. The CDR3 coding sequence is TGTGCCAGCTCACCACCTTCAACAGATACGCAGTATTTT.